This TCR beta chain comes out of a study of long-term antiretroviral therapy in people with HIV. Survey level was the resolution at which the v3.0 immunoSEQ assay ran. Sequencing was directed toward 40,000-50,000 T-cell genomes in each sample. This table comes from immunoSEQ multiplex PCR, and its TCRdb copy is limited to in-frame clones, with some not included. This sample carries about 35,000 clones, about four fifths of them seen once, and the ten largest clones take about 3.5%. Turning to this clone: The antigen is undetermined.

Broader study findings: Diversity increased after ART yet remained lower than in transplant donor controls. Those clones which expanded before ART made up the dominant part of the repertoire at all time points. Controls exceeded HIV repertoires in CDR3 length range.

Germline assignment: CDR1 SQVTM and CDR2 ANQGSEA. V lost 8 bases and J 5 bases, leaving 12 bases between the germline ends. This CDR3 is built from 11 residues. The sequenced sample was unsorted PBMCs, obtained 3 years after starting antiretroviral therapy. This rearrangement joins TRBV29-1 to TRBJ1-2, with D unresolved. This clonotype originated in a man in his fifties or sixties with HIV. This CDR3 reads CSSERRYGYTF. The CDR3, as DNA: TGCAGCTCCGAACGCCGGTATGGCTACACCTTC.